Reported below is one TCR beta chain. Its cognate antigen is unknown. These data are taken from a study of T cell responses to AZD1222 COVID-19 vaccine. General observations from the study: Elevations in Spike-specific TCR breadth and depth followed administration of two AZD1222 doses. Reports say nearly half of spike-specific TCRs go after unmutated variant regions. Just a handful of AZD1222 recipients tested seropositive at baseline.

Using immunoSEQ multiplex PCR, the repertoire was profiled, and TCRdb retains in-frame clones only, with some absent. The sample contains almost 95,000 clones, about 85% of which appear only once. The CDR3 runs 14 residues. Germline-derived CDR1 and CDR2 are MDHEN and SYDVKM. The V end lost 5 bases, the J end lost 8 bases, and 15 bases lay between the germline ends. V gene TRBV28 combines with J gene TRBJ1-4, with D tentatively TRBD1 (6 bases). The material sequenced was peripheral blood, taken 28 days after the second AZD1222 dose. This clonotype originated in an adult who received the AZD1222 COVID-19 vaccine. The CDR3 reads CASSIQGISEKLFF. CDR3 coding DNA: TGTGCCAGCAGTATACAGGGAATCAGCGAAAAACTGTTTTTT.